What follows are 3 T cell receptor beta chains derived from one specimen sequenced in a study of shared clonotypes between healthy human individuals. The method was immunoSEQ multiplex PCR; TCRdb's version includes in-frame clones alone and lacks a portion of them. The sample shows about 2.4 million clones, roughly 93% of them seen only once. The sample comprised naive CD4+ T cells from PBMCs. Stated subset: CD45RA+ positively selected. The receptor set was obtained from a man younger than 30 in good health. Some clones in this sample may be carry-over from other donors' samples.

The CDR3 spells CASSLGLGGDTQYF. The DNA for the CDR3 is TGCGCCAGCAGCTTGGGACTGGGTGGAGATACGCAGTATTTT. The chain uses TRBV5-1 and TRBJ2-3, with D unresolved. There are 14 residues in the CDR3. Germline lookup yields CDR1 SGHRS and CDR2 YFSETQ. V was cut by 0 bases and J by 5 bases, with 10 bases left in between.

This sequence joins TRBV6-5 and TRBJ1-1, with D uncertain. CDR1 is MNHEY and CDR2 is SVGAGI in the germline V gene. With 2 bases removed from V and 0 bases from J, the gap between germline ends came to 7 bases. There are 14 residues in the CDR3. The CDR3 nucleotides are TGTGCCAGCAGTTACGAGGTTATGAACACTGAAGCTTTCTTT. Encoded protein: CASSYEVMNTEAFF.

The rearrangement uses TRBV2 and TRBJ2-2; D may be TRBD1 (6 bases). The ends were cut back, 5 bases at V and 9 bases at J, with 16 bases in the middle. The CDR3 totals 14 residues. Looked up from germline, CDR1 is SNHLY and CDR2 is FYNNEI. The CDR3 is CASSNSGQPRELFF. CDR3 in DNA: TGTGCCAGCAGTAACTCAGGACAGCCACGGGAGCTGTTTTTT. Drawing the rest from reference TRBV2 and TRBJ2-2, the complete variable domain is EPEVTQTPSHQVTQMGQEVILRCVPISNHLYFYWYRQILGQKVEFLVSFYNNEISEKSEIFDDQFSVERPDGSNFTLKIRSTKLEDSAMYFCASSNSGQPRELFFGEGSRLTVL.